Listed below are T cell receptor beta chains from one sample, sequenced in a study of blood T cell repertoires in COVID-19. Data came from immunoSEQ multiplex PCR; TCRdb stores just in-frame clones and leaves some out. The sample includes approximately 72,000 clones, about 85% of them seen just once. Sequenced sample: peripheral blood. The receptors stem from a woman older than 75 with active or convalescent COVID-19. Each CDR3 is given with its conserved first and last residue. The D gene is left open where the match is weak. Where a row states a size, it is once, few, many or the class of an expanded clone; other rows omit it.

V: TRBV7-9; D: TRBD1; J: TRBJ1-2; size: .; DNA: TGTGCCAGCAGCCGGGACAGCCGGTATGGCTACACCTTC; CDR3: CASSRDSRYGYTF
V: TRBV5-8; D: TRBD1; J: TRBJ1-1; size: .; DNA: TGTGCCAGCAGCTTCTCGGACAGGGGGATTGAAGCTTTCTTT; CDR3: CASSFSDRGIEAFF
V: TRBV19; D: .; J: TRBJ1-1; size: .; DNA: TGTGCCAGTAGTACCGACAAGAACACTGAAGCTTTCTTT; CDR3: CASSTDKNTEAFF
V: TRBV27; D: .; J: TRBJ2-7; size: few; DNA: TGTGCCAGCTATAGCTCCCCGCAAGAGCAGTACTTC; CDR3: CASYSSPQEQYF
V: TRBV5-1; D: TRBD1; J: TRBJ2-5; size: .; DNA: TGCGCCAGCAGAGGGGCAGGGGGCCTGGAGACCCAGTACTTC; CDR3: CASRGAGGLETQYF
V: TRBV5-1; D: TRBD1; J: TRBJ1-4; size: once; DNA: TGCGCCAGCAGCTTGGGTGGACAGGCTGAAAAACTGTTTTTT; CDR3: CASSLGGQAEKLFF
V: TRBV2; D: TRBD2; J: TRBJ2-2; size: once; DNA: TGTGCCAGCAGTTTTCCCCTAGCGGGGGATACTACCGGGGAGCTGTTTTTT; CDR3: CASSFPLAGDTTGELFF
V: TRBV7-9; D: TRBD1; J: TRBJ1-5; size: .; DNA: TGTGCCAGCAGGGGACAGGGCAATCAGCCCCAGCATTTT; CDR3: CASRGQGNQPQHF
V: TRBV4-1; D: .; J: TRBJ2-1; size: .; DNA: TGCGCCAGCAGCCAGGCCCCCGTGCGGTCCCCTAAGGAGCAGTTCTTC; CDR3: CASSQAPVRSPKEQFF
V: TRBV30; D: .; J: TRBJ1-2; size: .; DNA: TGTGCCTGGTCCGACGGGTTCAGGGGAACGAGCTACACCTTC; CDR3: CAWSDGFRGTSYTF
V: TRBV27; D: .; J: TRBJ2-5; size: .; DNA: TGTGCCAGCAGTTTGACTAGTAGATCCCAAGAGACCCAGTACTTC; CDR3: CASSLTSRSQETQYF
V: TRBV7-2; D: TRBD1; J: TRBJ1-2; size: once; DNA: TGTGCCAGCAGCTCCCATGGGACAGGGTCGGTCGGTAATGGCTACACCTTC; CDR3: CASSSHGTGSVGNGYTF
V: TRBV9; D: .; J: TRBJ2-7; size: few; DNA: TGTGCCAGCAGCGTGGGTCAGGACAGCGGTTACGAGCAGTACTTC; CDR3: CASSVGQDSGYEQYF
V: TRBV4-1; D: .; J: TRBJ2-7; size: .; DNA: TGCGCCAGCAGCCAAGATGCGGAGATAACCTACGAGCAGTACTTC; CDR3: CASSQDAEITYEQYF
V: TRBV4-3; D: .; J: TRBJ1-5; size: .; DNA: TGCGCCAGCAGCCAAGATGTGGGGGGGGCCCATCAGCCCCAGCATTTT; CDR3: CASSQDVGGAHQPQHF
V: TRBV28; D: .; J: TRBJ1-4; size: .; DNA: TGTGCCAGCAGCGGACGCGGGAGGAATAATGAAAAACTGTTTTTT; CDR3: CASSGRGRNNEKLFF
V: TRBV7-6; D: TRBD1; J: TRBJ1-2; size: .; DNA: TGTGCCAGCAGCTCTGAGACAGGGATGGGCTATGGCTACACCTTC; CDR3: CASSSETGMGYGYTF
V: TRBV3-1/TRBV3-2; D: .; J: TRBJ1-2; size: .; DNA: TGTGCCAGCAGCCAAAATAGAGCAGGGGCGGTCTATGGCTACACCTTC; CDR3: CASSQNRAGAVYGYTF
V: TRBV7-9; D: .; J: TRBJ2-5; size: .; DNA: TGTGCCAGCAGCCGTCCTCAGGGGCGGGTAGAGACCCAGTACTTC; CDR3: CASSRPQGRVETQYF
V: TRBV5-1; D: .; J: TRBJ2-2; size: .; DNA: TGCGCCAGCAGCTTTGGACCCTCTCGACTAAACACCGGGGAGCTGTTTTTT; CDR3: CASSFGPSRLNTGELFF
V: TRBV10-3; D: TRBD1; J: TRBJ2-1; size: .; DNA: TGTGCCATCAGTGGGGACAGGGGAAATGAGCAGTTCTTC; CDR3: CAISGDRGNEQFF
V: TRBV9; D: .; J: TRBJ1-2; size: .; DNA: TGTGCCAGCAGCGTAGCGGGGTATGGCTACACCTTC; CDR3: CASSVAGYGYTF
V: TRBV2; D: TRBD2; J: TRBJ2-5; size: .; DNA: TGTGCCAGCAGTGGACTAGCGGGGGCGGAGGAGACCCAGTACTTC; CDR3: CASSGLAGAEETQYF
V: TRBV4-3; D: .; J: TRBJ2-6; size: .; DNA: TGCGCCAGCAGCCAAGAAATTGGCACTGGGGCCAACGTCCTGACTTTC; CDR3: CASSQEIGTGANVLTF
V: TRBV3-1/TRBV3-2; D: TRBD1; J: TRBJ1-5; size: .; DNA: TGTGCCAGCAGCCAAGTCCCGGGACAGGGAGGGAGCAATCAGCCCCAGCATTTT; CDR3: CASSQVPGQGGSNQPQHF
V: TRBV4-3; D: TRBD1; J: TRBJ1-4; size: .; DNA: TGCGCCAGCAGCCAAGATCGGAGACAGGGAAATGAAAAACTGTTTTTT; CDR3: CASSQDRRQGNEKLFF
V: TRBV29-1; D: .; J: TRBJ2-3; size: .; DNA: TGCAGCGTTGAGTTTACGGGGGGCACAGATACGCAGTATTTT; CDR3: CSVEFTGGTDTQYF
V: TRBV9; D: .; J: TRBJ1-2; size: .; DNA: TGTGCCAGCAGCGTAGAAGGGAGGACCTTCTATGGCTACACCTTC; CDR3: CASSVEGRTFYGYTF
V: TRBV15; D: .; J: TRBJ1-3; size: once; DNA: TGTGCCACCAGCATCCGGGGGGGCTCTGGAAACACCATATATTTT; CDR3: CATSIRGGSGNTIYF
V: TRBV2; D: TRBD1; J: TRBJ2-7; size: .; DNA: TGTGCCAGCAGAACCGGGACAGTCTTAAGCGAGCAGTACTTC; CDR3: CASRTGTVLSEQYF